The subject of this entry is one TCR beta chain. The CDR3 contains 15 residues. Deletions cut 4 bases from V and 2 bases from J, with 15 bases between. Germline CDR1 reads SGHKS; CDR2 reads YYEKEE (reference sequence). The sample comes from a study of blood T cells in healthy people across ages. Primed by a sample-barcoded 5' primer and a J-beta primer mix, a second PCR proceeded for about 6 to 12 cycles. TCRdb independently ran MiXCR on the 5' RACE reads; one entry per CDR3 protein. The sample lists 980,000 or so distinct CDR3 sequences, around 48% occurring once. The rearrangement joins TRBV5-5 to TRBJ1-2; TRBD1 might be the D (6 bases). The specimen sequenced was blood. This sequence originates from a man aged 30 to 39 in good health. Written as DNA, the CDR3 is TGTGCCAGCAGCCCAGCCGGGACACTAAACTATGGCTACACCTTC. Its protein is CASSPAGTLNYGYTF. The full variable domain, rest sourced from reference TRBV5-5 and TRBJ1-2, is DAGVTQSPTHLIKTRGQQVTLRCSPISGHKSVSWYQQVLGQGPQFIFQYYEKEERGRGNFPDRFSARQFPNYSSELNVNALLLGDSALYLCASSPAGTLNYGYTFGSGTRLTVV.